The clone carrying this TCR beta chain was counted many times. Profiling relied on immunoSEQ multiplex PCR, and the TCRdb table lists in-frame clones only, not all of them. The sample holds 98,000 or so clones, 55% to 70% seen once. This entry comes from a study of shared clonotypes between healthy human individuals. V shed 6 bases and J 3 bases; nucleotides not matched to a gene: 2. Germline V gives CDR1 SNHLY, CDR2 FYNNEI. The CDR3 loop spans 13 amino acids. The receptor was derived from a woman between 25 and 40 years old in good health. Sequencing input: memory CD8+ T cells sorted from blood. The subset is: CD45RO+ cells pooled with CCR7-negative TemRA cells. The genes are TRBV2 and TRBJ1-1; TRBD1 aligns across 9 bases. In nucleotides, the CDR3 is TGTGCCAGCAGAGACAGGGGGGACACTGAAGCTTTCTTT. This sequence encodes CASRDRGDTEAFF.